This TCR beta chain was identified during a study of metastatic and nonmetastatic thyroid tumors. TCRdb re-called clones via MiXCR from the PCR reads. The sample lists about 33,000 clones, about a sixth occurring once. No treatment of any kind had been given to any patient before thyroid surgery. This clone was observed a few times. Its ends do not fully match the called genes, so a read error is possible. The sequence was collected from a female donor with papillary thyroid cancer or a benign thyroid nodule (not recorded which). Some clones in this sample may be carry-over from other donors' samples. The specimen was blood.

CDR3 protein: CAMRVVYNSPLHF. CDR3 sequence (DNA): TGTGCCATGAGGGTGGTCTATAATTCACCCCTTCACTTT. This chain links TRBV10-3 with TRBJ1-6, with unresolved D. The CDR3 has 13 amino acids. Germline CDR1 reads ENHRY; CDR2 reads SYGVKD.